This T cell receptor (beta chain) comes out of a study of control samples from healthy donors and cancer patients. Assay: immunoSEQ multiplex PCR; the TCRdb copy retains only in-frame clones and omits some. In the table there are about 130,000 clones, about 91% of which are singletons. The CDR3 spans 15 residues. Trimming took off 2 bases at V and 5 bases at J, with 15 bases between the two ends. CDR1 and CDR2 from the germline V gene are GTSNPN and SVGIG (reference sequence). The TCR sequence derives from a young man in good health. The sequencing input was blood. V usage is TRBV30 and J usage is TRBJ2-2, with D tentatively TRBD1 (6 bases). The CDR3, as DNA: TGTGCCTGGAGTCCCCGGGACAAGAGAACCGGGGAGCTGTTTTTT. The encoded protein is CAWSPRDKRTGELFF.